This T cell receptor beta chain is from a study of blood T cells in healthy people across ages. The authors ran a second PCR of 7 to 11 cycles using a sample-barcoded 5' primer and a J-beta primer mix. MiXCR, run by TCRdb on the 5' RACE reads, gives a single entry per CDR3 protein. The sample holds about 970,000 distinct CDR3 sequences, roughly 51% seen once. In its sample, this clonotype was seen many times. Its antigen is unidentified. Germline assignment: CDR1 SGHRS and CDR2 YFSETQ. The CDR3 is 14 residues long. V was clipped by 4 bases and J by 5 bases; unmatched bases: 8. Study-wide results and caveats: Strong correlation existed between TCR beta diversity and naive T cell percentage. Whereas aged donors had fewer naive CD4+ cells, long-lived donors had more of them and higher diversity. PBMCs left unsorted prevented a conclusive naive versus antigen-experienced comparison.

Sample: blood. V usage is TRBV5-1 and J usage is TRBJ2-5; TRBD1 agrees at 7 bases. The origin of this receptor is a woman aged 55-70 years in good health. The CDR3: CASSVTGIGETQYF. DNA for the CDR3: TGCGCCAGCAGCGTGACAGGGATTGGGGAGACCCAGTACTTC.